The 7 T cell receptor beta chains below come from one sample, sequenced in a study of a mutant IDH1 vaccine in newly diagnosed glioma. Repertoires were generated with immunoSEQ multiplex PCR, while TCRdb's copy carries only in-frame clones and drops some. The table has approximately 67,000 clones, 80% to 90% seen once. Stated time point: baseline, week 1 (first vaccination visit). Documented treatment: pre-vaccination baseline after standard-of-care therapy. The source was peripheral blood mononuclear cells (PBMCs), collected from a glioma patient treated with radiotherapy, temozolomide or both. Receptors originate from a woman between 18 and 29 years old with glioma. Some clones in this sample may be carry-over from other donors' samples.

The CDR3 region has the DNA TGTGCCAGCAGCCCGGACCTTAGCACAGATACGCAGTATTTT. Its translation is CASSPDLSTDTQYF. The chain uses TRBV14 and TRBJ2-3; no clear D. The ends were cut back, 4 bases at V and 0 bases at J, with 8 bases in the middle. The CDR3 extends over 14 amino acids. Germline loops: CDR1 SGHDN, CDR2 FVKESK. Looking up the rest from reference TRBV14 and TRBJ2-3 gives the full variable domain: EAGVTQFPSHSVIEKGQTVTLRCDPISGHDNLYWYRRVMGKEIKFLLHFVKESKQDESGMPNNRFLAERTGGTYSTLKVQPAELEDSGVYFCASSPDLSTDTQYFGPGTRLTVL.

The chain carries TRBV30 and TRBJ1-1; D uncertain. Germline V CDR1 and CDR2: GTSNPN, SVGIG (reference sequence). This CDR3 contains 15 residues. Between the trimmed V and J ends, which lost 0 bases and 1 base, there was a span of 12 bases. CDR3 in amino acids: CAWSVQPIGNTEAFF. In nucleotides, the CDR3 is TGTGCCTGGAGTGTACAACCCATCGGGAACACTGAAGCTTTCTTT.

J is TRBJ1-1 and V is TRBV6-1; D gene ambiguous. The CDR3 sequence is 10 residues long. V was shortened by 8 bases and J by 6 bases, with 7 bases between the two germline ends. Germline CDR1 and CDR2: MNHNS and SASEGT. As DNA, the CDR3 is TGTGCCAGCCGGGTAGCTGAAGCTTTCTTT. Translated, it gives CASRVAEAFF.

This clone was detected only once. The chain couples TRBV2 to TRBJ2-3; D is uncertain. Germline loops: CDR1 SNHLY, CDR2 FYNNEI. The CDR3 covers 14 residues. Trimming shortened V by 1 base and J by 0 bases, and 5 bases separated the two germline ends. CDR3 DNA: TGTGCCAGCAGTGAAGTACGAAGCACAGATACGCAGTATTTT. Its protein product is CASSEVRSTDTQYF.

V usage is TRBV19 and J usage is TRBJ1-1; D unresolved. Per the germline V gene, CDR1 is LNHDA and CDR2 is SQIVND (reference sequence). Trimming took 4 bases from V and 6 from J, leaving 21 bases between them. This CDR3 has 16 residues. The CDR3 DNA reads as TGTGCCAGTAGTAAAACTTTCGGGGTTGCGGAGCCTGAAGCTTTCTTT. It yields the protein CASSKTFGVAEPEAFF.

J is TRBJ1-3 and V is TRBV19; D gene unclear. This CDR3 has 14 residues. The germline V gene encodes CDR1 LNHDA and CDR2 SQIVND (reference sequence). The CDR3 here is CATSAGPVGNTIYF. CDR3 DNA: TGTGCTACATCGGCGGGCCCGGTTGGAAACACCATATATTTT.

The rearrangement uses TRBV29-1 and TRBJ1-4; 7 bases map to TRBD1. There are 12 residues in the CDR3. J was trimmed by 7 bases and V by 2 bases; bases with no gene match: 1. The germline V gene has CDR1 SQVTM and CDR2 ANQGSEA. CDR3 in amino acids: CSVEQGGEKLFF. The DNA of the CDR3 is TGCAGCGTTGAACAGGGGGGTGAAAAACTGTTTTTT.